The 7 T cell receptor beta chains in this list originate from one sample, sequenced in a study of T-cell reconstitution after alpha-beta-depleted transplantation in children. Unique molecular identifiers tagged the TCRbeta library. TCRdb processed the PCR reads anew with MiXCR; each CDR3 protein has one entry. The sample has roughly 100,000 distinct CDR3 sequences; around 5.9% are singletons. The material sequenced was PBMCs, mostly from graft donor cells, taken 60 days after TCRalphabeta/CD19-depleted stem cell transplant. The receptors stem from a female patient aged 2-9 years who had a stem cell transplant for Fanconi anemia, so the T cells may come from the graft donor.

This clonotype was observed many times. The chain combines TRBV7-9 with TRBJ2-1; TRBD2 matches 16 bases. The ends lost 6 bases at V and 14 bases at J; junction bases unmatched: 10. Germline assignment: CDR1 SEHNR and CDR2 FQNEAQ (reference sequence). This CDR3 spans 15 amino acids. Written as DNA, the CDR3 is TGTGCCAGCAGACCGGGACTAGCGGGGGGGCCCGGGAAGTTCTTC. Protein product: CASRPGLAGGPGKFF.

The table lists this clonotype with a few counts. This chain uses TRBV5-1 with TRBJ2-2; TRBD1 agrees at 8 bases. V was pared by 3 bases and J by 1 base, with 2 bases of the junction left unmatched. Germline CDR1 reads SGHRS; CDR2 reads YFSETQ. This CDR3 has 15 residues. CDR3 loop: CASSSGTGNTGELFF. In DNA, the CDR3 is TGCGCCAGCAGCTCCGGGACAGGGAACACCGGGGAGCTGTTTTTT.

This clonotype has a handful of counts. This sequence joins TRBV13 and TRBJ2-1, with 14 bases aligning to TRBD2. Germline assignment: CDR1 PRHDT and CDR2 FYEKMQ (reference sequence). Trimming took 4 bases from V and 7 from J; bases not matched to a gene: 6. CDR3 size: 16 residues. CDR3 in amino acids: CASSSLTSGGANEQFF. Here the CDR3 DNA reads TGTGCCAGCAGCTCGTTGACTAGCGGGGGGGCAAATGAGCAGTTCTTC.

There are many counts of this clonotype. The CDR3 sequence is CASSYAGSSSYEQYF. For the CDR3, the DNA is TGTGCCAGCAGTTATGCGGGTTCGAGCTCCTACGAGCAGTACTTC. V usage is TRBV12-3 or TRBV12-4 and J usage is TRBJ2-7, with D possibly being TRBD2 (5 bases). The CDR3 extends over 15 amino acids. Trimming left V 4 bases short and J 0 bases short, with 13 bases between.

In its sample, this clonotype was seen many times. The CDR3 region is CASSTSGPETQYF. CDR3 nucleotide sequence: TGTGCCTCCTCGACTAGCGGTCCAGAGACCCAGTACTTC. The chain carries TRBV7-9 and TRBJ2-5; 9 nucleotides agree with TRBD2. The J segment lost 4 bases and the V segment lost 11 bases, leaving 8 bases of the junction unmatched. Germline V gene sequence: CDR1 SEHNR, CDR2 FQNEAQ (reference sequence). CDR3 length: 13 amino acids.

This clonotype was recorded at least ten times. The chain couples TRBV12-3 or TRBV12-4 to TRBJ1-5; perhaps TRBD1 as D (6 bases). The V gene lost 5 bases and the J gene lost 2 bases, with 13 bases spanning the gap. This CDR3 is 15 amino acids long. The DNA of the CDR3 is TGTGCCAGCAGTCCCCAGAACAGGGGCAATCAGCCCCAGCATTTT. Its protein product is CASSPQNRGNQPQHF.

This clonotype came up many times. As DNA, the CDR3 is TGTGCCAGCAGCGTAGCCACGGTCACCGGGGAGCTGTTTTTT. Protein product: CASSVATVTGELFF. V and J are TRBV11-2 and TRBJ2-2; D is undetermined. The V end was cut by 5 bases, the J end by 4 bases, with 11 bases between. CDR3 size: 14 residues. Germline V gene lookup returns CDR1 SGHAT and CDR2 FQNNGV.